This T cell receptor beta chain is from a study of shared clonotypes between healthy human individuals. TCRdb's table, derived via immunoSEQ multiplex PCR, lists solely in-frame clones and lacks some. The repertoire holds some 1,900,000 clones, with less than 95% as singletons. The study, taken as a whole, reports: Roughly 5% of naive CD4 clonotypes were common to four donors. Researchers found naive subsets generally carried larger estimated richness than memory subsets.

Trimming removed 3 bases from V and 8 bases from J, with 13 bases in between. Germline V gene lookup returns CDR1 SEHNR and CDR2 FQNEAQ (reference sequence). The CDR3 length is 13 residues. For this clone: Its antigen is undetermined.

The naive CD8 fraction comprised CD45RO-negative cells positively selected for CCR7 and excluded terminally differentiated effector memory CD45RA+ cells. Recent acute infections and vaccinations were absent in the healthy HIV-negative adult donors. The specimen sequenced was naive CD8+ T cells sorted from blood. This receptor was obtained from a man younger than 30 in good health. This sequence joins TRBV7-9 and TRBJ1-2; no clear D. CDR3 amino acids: CASSFYASGGYTF. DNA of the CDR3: TGTGCCAGCAGCTTCTATGCTTCGGGAGGCTACACCTTC.